Sequencing of this TCR beta chain was carried out in a study of T cell repertoires in cytomegalovirus infection. Study-level background: Peptides in the study included HLA-C-restricted and HLA-B-restricted CMV epitopes. Both a matching HLA type and CMV infection were indicated by public TCR beta signatures. Broader study findings: It was HLA-C-restricted CMV-specific TCR beta clonotypes that dominated the response ex vivo.

To note about this clonotype: Its antigen remains unidentified.

There are 17 residues in the CDR3. The V segment lost 2 bases and the J segment 6 bases; nucleotides outside the gene matches: 11. The germline CDR1 and CDR2 sequences are WSHSY and SAAADI. TCRdb re-analysed the reads in MiXCR, keeping a single row per CDR3 protein. The sample lists some 200,000 distinct CDR3 sequences, 35% to 40% occurring once. Sequenced here: CD8+ T cells from cultured PBMCs, sampled from culture after CMV antigen stimulation. The sequence was obtained from a human donor in good health (CMV status not recorded). Some clones in this sample may be carry-over from other donors' samples. The chain recombines TRBV10-2 with TRBJ2-1, with TRBD2 identical over 9 bases. CDR3 nucleotide sequence: TGCGCCAGCAGTGAGGGAGGGCGGGGGGGCCCGGTCAATGAGCAGTTCTTC. It translates to CASSEGGRGGPVNEQFF.